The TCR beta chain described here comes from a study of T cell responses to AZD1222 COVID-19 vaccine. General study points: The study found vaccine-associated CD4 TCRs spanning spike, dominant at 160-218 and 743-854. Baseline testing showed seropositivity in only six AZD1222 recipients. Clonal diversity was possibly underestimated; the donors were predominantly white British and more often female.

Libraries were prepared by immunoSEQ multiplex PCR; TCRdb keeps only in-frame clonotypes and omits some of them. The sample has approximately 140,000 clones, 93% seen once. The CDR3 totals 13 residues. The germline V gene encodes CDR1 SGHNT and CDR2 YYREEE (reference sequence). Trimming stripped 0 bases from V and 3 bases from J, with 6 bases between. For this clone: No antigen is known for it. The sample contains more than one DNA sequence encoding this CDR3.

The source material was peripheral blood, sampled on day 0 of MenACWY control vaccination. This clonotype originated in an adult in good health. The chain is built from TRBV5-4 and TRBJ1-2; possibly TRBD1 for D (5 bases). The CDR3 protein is CASSLGRDYGYTF. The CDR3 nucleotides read TGTGCCAGCAGCTTGGGCAGGGACTATGGCTACACCTTC.